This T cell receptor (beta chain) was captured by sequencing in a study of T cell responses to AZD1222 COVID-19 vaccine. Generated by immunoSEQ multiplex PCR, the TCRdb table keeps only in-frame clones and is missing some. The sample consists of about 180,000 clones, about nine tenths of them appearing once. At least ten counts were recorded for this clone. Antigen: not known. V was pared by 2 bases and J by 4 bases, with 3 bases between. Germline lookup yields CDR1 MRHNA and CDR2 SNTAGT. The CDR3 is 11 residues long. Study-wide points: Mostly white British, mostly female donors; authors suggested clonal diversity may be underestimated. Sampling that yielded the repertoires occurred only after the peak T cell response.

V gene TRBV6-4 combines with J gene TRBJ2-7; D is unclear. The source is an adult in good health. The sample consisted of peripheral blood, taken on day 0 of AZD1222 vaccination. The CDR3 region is CASSDGYEQYF. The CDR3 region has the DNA TGTGCCAGCAGTGACGGGTACGAGCAGTACTTC.